A single sample gave rise to the 29 T cell receptor beta chains below, sequenced in a study of T-cell reconstitution after alpha-beta-depleted transplantation in children listed by TCRdb under 2016. The treatment or condition label corresponds to: allogeneic hematopoietic cell transplantation with graft depleted of TCRalphabeta T cells and CD19 B cells. Libraries were prepared through PCR. The reads were generated on an Illumina HiSeq 2500. TCR libraries were prepared with molecular barcoding, using unique molecular identifiers to normalize TCRbeta repertoire quantification. The raw public data were reprocessed by TCRdb itself: fastp quality trimming at Q25, MiXCR clonotype calling, in-frame beta chains only. Rows merge per CDR3 protein into single entries with the most common DNA and genes. Present in this sample are about 240,000 distinct CDR3 sequences, about 26% of which were seen just once. Clones ranked in the top ten supply roughly 2.6% of the sample.

Material: PBMCs, obtained before TCRalphabeta/CD19-depleted stem cell transplant. These receptors originate from a girl aged 2 to 9 with Fanconi anemia, due to receive a stem cell transplant.

This clonotype was seen many times. The chain recombines TRBV5-1 with TRBJ2-1; 7 nucleotides align to TRBD1. The CDR3 has 15 amino acids. Unmatched junction bases numbered 2, after V lost 0 bases and J lost 2 bases. The germline CDR1 and CDR2 sequences are SGHRS and YFSETQ. CDR3 residues: CASSLGQGAYNEQFF. CDR3 nucleotide sequence: TGCGCCAGCAGCTTGGGCCAGGGGGCCTACAATGAGCAGTTCTTC.

There are a few counts of this clonotype. J is TRBJ1-1 and V is TRBV20-1; perhaps TRBD1 as D (6 bases). The CDR3 loop spans 19 amino acids. The germline gives CDR1 DFQATT, CDR2 SNEGSKA (reference sequence). With 3 bases removed from V and 0 bases from J, the gap between germline ends came to 26 bases. For the CDR3, the DNA is TGCAGTGCTAGTCGCCCCCGCTTAGGGGGGGCAGGGGTGAACACTGAAGCTTTCTTT. It is translated as CSASRPRLGGAGVNTEAFF.

This clonotype has at least ten counts. This chain joins TRBV15 and TRBJ2-1; D possibly corresponds to TRBD2 (8 bases). V was clipped by 5 bases and J by 14 bases, with 25 bases between them. CDR3 size: 15 residues. Germline CDR1 and CDR2: LNHNV and YYDKDF (reference sequence). CDR3 sequence (DNA): TGTGCCACCAGCGGCTGGACTAGCAGGGGGTTCGGGGAGTTCTTC. This sequence encodes CATSGWTSRGFGEFF.

The rearrangement links TRBV5-1 to TRBJ2-7; 7 bases line up with TRBD2. Germline values: CDR1 SGHRS, CDR2 YFSETQ. V shed 0 bases, J shed 1 base, and the junction held 4 bases outside the gene matches. CDR3 size: 15 residues. In DNA form, the CDR3 reads TGCGCCAGCAGCTTGGATCCTAGCGGTTCCTACGAGCAGTACTTC. Residues: CASSLDPSGSYEQYF.

The chain uses TRBV7-9 and TRBJ2-7; TRBD2 might be the D (5 bases). Germline V lookup: CDR1 SEHNR, CDR2 FQNEAQ (reference sequence). The CDR3 is 15 amino acids. The V end lost 6 bases, the J end lost 3 bases, and 18 bases lay between the germline ends. For the CDR3, the DNA is TGTGCCAGCAGTGCGCGCGGACGACGGGACTACGAGCAGTACTTC. This encodes CASSARGRRDYEQYF.

CDR3 sequence: CASSRTSGETYEQYF. The DNA of the CDR3 is TGTGCCAGCAGTCGGACTAGCGGGGAGACCTACGAGCAGTACTTC. J is TRBJ2-7 and V is TRBV12-3 or TRBV12-4; 12 bases match TRBD2. This CDR3 has 15 amino acids. V dropped 5 bases and J dropped 2; count of bases not matched to a gene: 4.

This clonotype was counted at least ten times. The genes are TRBV5-5 and TRBJ2-5, with a tentative D call TRBD1 (5 bases). This CDR3 is built from 14 residues. V was pared by 3 bases and J by 2 bases, with 11 bases between. Germline V gene lookup returns CDR1 SGHKS and CDR2 YYEKEE (reference sequence). CDR3 nucleotide sequence: TGTGCCAGCAGCTACCGGACACTTCAAGAGACCCAGTACTTC. It encodes CASSYRTLQETQYF.

A few counts support this clonotype. This chain uses TRBV29-1 with TRBJ2-7, with 7 bases that match TRBD1. The CDR3 runs to 14 residues. Per the germline V gene, CDR1 is SQVTM and CDR2 is ANQGSEA. Losses at the gene ends were 7 bases for V and 0 bases for J; bases not matched to a gene: 9. Here the CDR3 DNA reads TGCAGCGCTCAGGACAGGTCCAGCTCCTACGAGCAGTACTTC. This encodes CSAQDRSSSYEQYF.

V is TRBV4-1 and J is TRBJ1-5; D remains ambiguous. Germline CDR1 reads MGHRA; CDR2 reads YSYEKL. V dropped 1 base and J dropped 4 bases, with 5 bases sitting between them. The CDR3 has 13 amino acids. CDR3 residues: CASSQVTNQPQHF. The CDR3 DNA reads as TGCGCCAGCAGCCAAGTAACGAATCAGCCCCAGCATTTT.

In its sample, this clonotype was seen many times. J is TRBJ2-5 and V is TRBV25-1; D possibly corresponds to TRBD1 (6 bases). The ends were cut back, 6 bases at V and 1 base at J, with 12 bases in the middle. CDR1 is MGHDK, CDR2 SYGVNS, per germline. The CDR3 runs 14 residues. The CDR3 spells CASRPNRAQETQYF. The CDR3 DNA sequence: TGTGCCAGCAGACCCAACAGGGCCCAAGAGACCCAGTACTTC.

Many counts were recorded for this clonotype. The chain uses TRBV29-1 and TRBJ1-2, with 7 bases fitting TRBD1. Trimming cost V 7 bases and J 4 bases; bases outside gene matches: 6. Germline V gene lookup returns CDR1 SQVTM and CDR2 ANQGSEA. The CDR3 totals 12 residues. In DNA, the CDR3 is TGCAGCGACCACAGGGGTCCCTATGGCTACACCTTC. Translating gives CSDHRGPYGYTF. Complete variable domain (other parts from reference TRBV29-1 and TRBJ1-2): SAVISQKPSRDICQRGTSLTIQCQVDSQVTMMFWYRQQPGQSLTLIATANQGSEATYESGFVIDKFPISRPNLTFSTLTVSNMSPEDSSIYLCSDHRGPYGYTFGSGTRLTVV.

The chain is built from TRBV20-1 and TRBJ2-3; 11 positions match TRBD2. The V segment lost 4 bases and the J segment 2 bases; nucleotides outside the gene matches: 8. CDR1 is DFQATT, CDR2 SNEGSKA, per germline (reference sequence). The CDR3 has 16 residues. The CDR3 reads CSATDRLAGPTDTQYF. The CDR3 coding sequence is TGCAGTGCTACCGACCGACTAGCGGGGCCCACAGATACGCAGTATTTT.

This clonotype appeared many times. This chain uses TRBV20-1 with TRBJ2-5; 7 positions match TRBD2. The germline CDR1 and CDR2 sequences are DFQATT and SNEGSKA (reference sequence). There are 14 residues in the CDR3. V lost 3 bases, J lost 3 bases, and 7 bases stayed unmatched. The CDR3 nucleotides are TGCAGTGCTAGTCCCGCCCGGGGGGAAGAGACCCAGTACTTC. The encoded protein is CSASPARGEETQYF.

The chain has TRBV20-1 and TRBJ1-2; D ambiguous. The CDR3 runs 11 residues. Trimming stripped 5 bases from V and 6 bases from J, with 10 bases between. Germline V gene data show CDR1 as DFQATT and CDR2 as SNEGSKA (reference sequence). The CDR3 region is CSAWEGHGYTF. The CDR3 DNA reads TGCAGTGCTTGGGAGGGCCATGGCTACACCTTC.

This clonotype was detected many times. The rearrangement links TRBV12-3 or TRBV12-4 to TRBJ1-1; weak D call: TRBD1 (5 bases). The CDR3 runs 15 residues. Trimming cost V 3 bases and J 5 bases, with 16 bases left between them. CDR3 protein: CASSLVGGVETEAFF. The CDR3 nucleotides read TGTGCCAGCAGTTTGGTCGGGGGAGTGGAGACTGAAGCTTTCTTT.

This clonotype has a count of ten or more. This chain uses TRBV12-3 or TRBV12-4 with TRBJ2-2; 12 bases line up with TRBD2. Germline trimming cut 3 bases from V and 7 bases from J; bases unmatched to any gene: 3. The CDR3 loop spans 15 amino acids. The CDR3 bases are TGTGCCAGCAGTTTGGGACTAGCGGGCGGCGGGGAGCTGTTTTTT. Amino acids: CASSLGLAGGGELFF.

The gene calls are TRBV10-2 and TRBJ1-6, with TRBD1 matching over 8 bases. Germline CDR1 is WSHSY and CDR2 is SAAADI. This CDR3 is built from 16 residues. Unmatched junction bases numbered 9, after V lost 3 bases and J lost 8 bases. CDR3: CASSDWSEGQDSPLHF. CDR3 in DNA: TGCGCCAGCAGTGATTGGAGTGAGGGACAGGATTCACCCCTCCACTTT.

This clonotype was seen many times. The chain uses TRBV7-2 and TRBJ2-2; D ambiguous. The CDR3 loop spans 16 amino acids. The germline gives CDR1 SGHTA, CDR2 FQGNSA. Trimming pared 5 bases from V and 1 base from J, leaving 14 bases between. CDR3 coding DNA: TGTGCCAGCAGCCTGACACCGCCGCAGAACACCGGGGAGCTGTTTTTT. Amino acids: CASSLTPPQNTGELFF. The full variable domain, in which reference TRBV7-2 and TRBJ2-2 provide the parts outside the CDR3, is GAGVSQSPSNKVTEKGKDVELRCDPISGHTALYWYRQSLGQGLEFLIYFQGNSAPDKSGLPSDRFSAERTGGSVSTLTIQRTQQEDSAVYLCASSLTPPQNTGELFFGEGSRLTVL.

This clonotype has ten or more counts. This chain links TRBV29-1 with TRBJ1-2; D not certain. The germline gives CDR1 SQVTM, CDR2 ANQGSEA. There are 14 residues in the CDR3. The ends were cut back, 3 bases at V and 0 bases at J, with 11 bases in the middle. The CDR3 sequence: CSVEAGLSNYGYTF. The CDR3 DNA follows: TGCAGCGTTGAGGCAGGACTTTCTAACTATGGCTACACCTTC.

The sample holds many counts of this clonotype. The chain employs TRBV6-1 and TRBJ2-7, with TRBD1 as a possible D gene (5 bases). The CDR3 runs to 14 residues. The V and J ends lost 8 bases and 1 base respectively, with 15 bases between them. Germline V gives CDR1 MNHNS, CDR2 SASEGT. The CDR3 loop reads CASGRAGSSYEQYF. CDR3 sequence (DNA): TGTGCCAGCGGCAGGGCTGGTAGTTCCTACGAGCAGTACTTC.

This sequence joins TRBV6-4 and TRBJ1-3; unclear D gene. Trimming took 4 bases from V and 0 from J, leaving 10 bases between them. CDR3 length equals 15 residues. The V gene's germline CDR1 is MRHNA and CDR2 SNTAGT. CDR3 sequence reads: CASSAITSSGNTIYF. The CDR3 nucleotides read TGTGCCAGCAGTGCCATAACCTCCTCTGGAAACACCATATATTTT.

This clonotype has a count of ten or more. The chain couples TRBV5-1 to TRBJ2-4; TRBD1 or TRBD2 may be the D gene (5 bases each). This CDR3 has 13 residues. Germline V gives CDR1 SGHRS, CDR2 YFSETQ. The germline V and J ends were trimmed by 4 bases and 9 bases, with 14 bases remaining between them. The DNA for the CDR3 is TGCGCCAGCAGCGAAGGGGCAGGGACCATTCAGTACTTC. This sequence encodes CASSEGAGTIQYF.

This clonotype has only a few counts. The V gene is TRBV28, the J gene TRBJ2-5, with TRBD2 as a possible D gene (6 bases). CDR3 length equals 17 residues. From germline, CDR1 is MDHEN and CDR2 SYDVKM. The germline V and J ends were trimmed by 5 bases and 1 base, with 20 bases remaining between them. The CDR3 spells CASSTINHGGIQETQYF. The DNA for the CDR3 is TGTGCCAGCAGTACAATAAACCACGGGGGTATCCAAGAGACCCAGTACTTC.

This sequence joins TRBV4-2 and TRBJ2-6; TRBD1 might be the D (6 bases). Germline V gene data show CDR1 as LGHNA and CDR2 as YNFKEQ. V dropped 6 bases and J dropped 4 bases, with 10 bases sitting between them. This CDR3 has 14 amino acids. The CDR3 nucleotides are TGTGCCAGCAGTGACAGGCTCGGGGCCAACGTCCTGACTTTC. Protein product: CASSDRLGANVLTF.

This clonotype was seen a few times. This chain connects TRBV5-1 to TRBJ2-3; D is uncertain. Germline V gene sequence: CDR1 SGHRS, CDR2 YFSETQ. Trimming stripped 5 bases from V and 5 bases from J, with 9 bases between. The CDR3 is made up of 12 amino acids. The CDR3 here is CASRPAEDTQYF. Written as DNA, the CDR3 is TGCGCCAGCAGACCAGCTGAAGATACGCAGTATTTT.

The chain couples TRBV29-1 to TRBJ1-2, with TRBD1 matching over 7 bases. V lost 2 bases and J lost 4; bases outside the gene matches: 4. The length of the CDR3 is 13 residues. The germline CDR1 and CDR2 sequences are SQVTM and ANQGSEA. CDR3 bases: TGCAGCGTTGAACAGGGGGAGATCTATGGCTACACCTTC. Amino acid sequence: CSVEQGEIYGYTF.

The V gene is TRBV18, the J gene TRBJ2-5; D remains unclear. The V gene lost 3 bases and the J gene lost 4 bases, with 9 bases spanning the gap. The CDR3 contains 13 residues. Looked up from germline, CDR1 is KGHSH and CDR2 is LQKENI. The CDR3 loop is CASSPVTPETQYF. The CDR3 nucleotides read TGTGCCAGCTCACCCGTCACCCCAGAGACCCAGTACTTC.

This chain joins TRBV5-6 and TRBJ2-5, with D perhaps TRBD1 (5 bases). Trimming stripped 4 bases from V and 1 base from J, with 14 bases between. The CDR3 runs 15 residues. Germline CDR1 is SGHDT and CDR2 is YYEEEE. CDR3 bases: TGTGCCAGCAGCCGCGAGCAGGGTTTCCAAGAGACCCAGTACTTC. Amino acid sequence: CASSREQGFQETQYF.

This clonotype appeared many times. This chain connects TRBV29-1 to TRBJ2-1; TRBD2 is a possible D gene (5 bases). CDR1 is SQVTM, CDR2 ANQGSEA, per germline. CDR3 length: 14 amino acids. V was cut by 0 bases and J by 4 bases, with 10 bases left in between. The CDR3 nucleotides are TGCAGCGTTGAAGACCGGGATGTTTACAATGAGCAGTTCTTC. Translating gives CSVEDRDVYNEQFF.